What follows is one TCR beta chain and its context. What antigen it recognizes has not been identified. One base away there is no much larger clone; base qualities are not given. These data originate in a study of T cell clones after liver transplantation (dated 2019 in TCRdb). Broadly, across the study: ITN030ST, the source of the samples, was a randomized trial that attempted immunosuppression withdrawal within 2 years of liver transplantation. Donor-reactive T cell clones were identified by TCRbeta sequencing after a pre-transplant mixed lymphocyte reaction and then tracked in post-transplant blood. Third party-reactive TCRbeta sequences were also identified from pre-transplant MLRs to serve as an antigen-independent comparator for donor-reactive sequences. Of the eight recipients, a few were HCV-positive, while the remaining recipients had been transplanted for non-autoimmune, non-viral indications. No induction therapy was given to the subjects, and standard immunosuppression was administered until randomization at 12-24 months post-transplant. Tolerance was defined as complete immunosuppression withdrawal for at least one year with no rise in liver enzymes beyond twice the upper limit of normal. Blood samples were collected pre-transplant, pre-randomization before withdrawal, and post-randomization after either complete withdrawal or failed withdrawal. The studied cohort comprised 8 liver transplant recipients, 3 classified as tolerant and 5 as non-tolerant.

The CDR3 measures 14 amino acids from cysteine to phenylalanine. The kept DNA is CDR3 alone, 42 bases in frame from the first base. CDR1 is given as MNHEY and CDR2 as SVGAGI, both from the germline V gene. V was cut back by 6 bases and J by 3 bases, leaving a gap of 14 bases between them. Results the study describes overall, beyond this receptor: Since no allograft tissue specimens were available, donor-reactive T cells may have migrated into the graft instead of being deleted. Conclusions were preliminary, limited by small, heterogeneous patient numbers and non-standardized post-transplant time points. When repertoire turnover was taken into account, detection of donor-reactive sequences was significantly reduced in 7 of 8 subjects for CD4 and in 8 of 8 subjects for CD8. Circulating donor-reactive CD4 TCRbeta sequences fell significantly post-transplant in 5 of 8 subjects, irrespective of tolerance or HCV status. Donor-reactive sequences decreased more than third party-reactive sequences, which suggests partial antigen-specific deletion that was not related to withdrawal success. In a couple of subjects, low numbers of available donor cells limited the measurable donor-reactive repertoire.

Using immunoSEQ, frozen genomic DNA was subjected to high-throughput TCRbeta CDR3 sequencing, a process that included PCR amplification, mapping, bias correction and internal controls. The original pipeline was this. Only productive rearrangements were retained, with each unique TCRbeta sequence defined by its CDR3 nucleotide sequence together with its V and J gene. A sequence counted as donor-reactive only if the sequence showed at least 5-fold expansion in CFSE-low cells compared with unstimulated pre-transplant cells and had a frequency of at least 0.01%. Minimum frequency thresholds were set for each subject based on the unstimulated sample with the lowest template count, ensuring at least 90% detection power. Jensen-Shannon divergence between the top 1000 TCRbeta sequences post- versus pre-transplant served as the measure of repertoire turnover. Two-sided Fisher's exact tests were used to test for changes in the detection of donor-reactive sequences. Held by TCRdb, this immuneACCESS table contains in-frame sequences only and omits some clones. Under half of the omission traces to an unresolved V gene where checked; the cause of the rest is unknown. Clone size and V and J calls were adopted from that table, with D and trimming inferred from the DNA. This sample lists roughly 97,000 clones; around four fifths were detected once. Of the sample, approximately 0.99% is held by the ten largest clones.

Taken with the paper, the label for time point translates to: pre-transplant. Unstimulated PBMCs, after thawing, were stained for CD3, CD4 and CD8 and then FACS-sorted into CD3+CD4+ and CD3+CD8+ populations. All 8 studied subjects were randomized to withdrawal of immunosuppression. Genomic DNA was isolated with the Qiagen DNeasy Blood and Tissue Kit. The material was CD4+ T cells from blood, obtained before liver transplant. The clonotype comes from a human donor who received a liver transplant. Recombination connected TRBV6-5 to TRBJ1-2; D gene: possibly TRBD1, on 6 matching bases. The DNA sequence is given as TGTGCCAGCAGACGATCCGGACAGCACTATGGCTACACCTTC. This gives the protein CASRRSGQHYGYTF.